The 17 T cell receptor delta chains listed next were all sequenced from one sample in a study of gamma-delta chains in newborns, infants, children. TCRdb processed the reads again with the CATT caller. The data hold about 5,000 delta-chain clones, with approximately 3.3% observed a single time. Input material: blood. The origin of the receptors is a child who was a newborn, infant or young child, either healthy, febrile or measles-vaccinated (not recorded which).

Note on this clone: A much larger clone lies a single base off, so this may be a read error. Other DNA sequences of this sample code for an identical CDR3. The chain couples TRDV2 to TRDJ2; D may be TRDD3 (6 bases). The CDR3 loop spans 15 amino acids. The germline V gene has CDR1 GEAIGNYY and CDR2 EKD. V lost 1 base and J lost 5, with 13 bases in between. The CDR3 here is CACDTLGGDTAQLFF. CDR3 bases: TGTGCCTGTGACACGCTAGGTGGGGATACAGCACAACTCTTCTTT.

On this clone: Other DNA sequences from this sample encode an identical CDR3 as well. The V call is TRDV2, the J call TRDJ3, with 10 positions matching TRDD3. The CDR3 totals 19 residues. With 3 bases clipped from V and 0 bases from J, the junction kept 7 bases outside the gene matches. Germline values: CDR1 GEAIGNYY, CDR2 EKD. The CDR3 spells CACDPLLGDSSWDTRQMFF. The CDR3 DNA is TGTGCCTGTGACCCCCTTCTGGGGGATAGCTCCTGGGACACCCGACAGATGTTTTTC.

The genes are TRAV29/DV5 and TRDJ1; D gene uncertain. The V gene's germline CDR1 is NSMFDY and CDR2 ISSIKDK. The CDR3 has 20 amino acids. Trimming left V 0 bases short and J 0 bases short, with 27 bases between. CDR3 DNA: TGTGCAGCAAGCGCCCGGGTCCGGGGCGTTGGCGGAACGTACACCGATAAACTCATCTTT. This sequence encodes CAASARVRGVGGTYTDKLIF.

By proportion, this clone is medium-sized. This same CDR3 is encoded by further DNA sequences in the sample. This sequence joins TRDV2 and TRDJ2; D might be TRDD3 (5 bases). Trimming cost V 0 bases and J 2 bases, with 6 bases left between them. In germline, CDR1 is GEAIGNYY, CDR2 EKD. There are 14 residues in the CDR3. The CDR3 sequence is CACDTWGLTAQLFF. DNA for the CDR3: TGTGCCTGTGACACCTGGGGATTGACAGCACAACTCTTCTTT.

Remarks on this clone: A junction boundary mismatches the germline segment, possibly from a read error. This sequence joins TRDV2 and TRDJ3; TRDD3 matches 7 bases. Germline CDR1 is GEAIGNYY and CDR2 is EKD. CDR3 length: 18 amino acids. Here the CDR3 reads CACDTVLGSSWDIRQMFF. CDR3 coding DNA: TGTGCCTGTGACACCGTACTGGGGAGCTCCTGGGACATCCGACAGATGTTTTTC.

By share, this clone ranks as medium-sized (0.01 to 0.1%). The chain joins TRDV2 to TRDJ3, with 9 nucleotides matching TRDD3. After removal of 5 bases from V and 0 bases from J, the junction contained 4 bases not matched to a gene. The CDR3 sequence is 17 residues long. Germline CDR1 reads GEAIGNYY; CDR2 reads EKD. This CDR3 is CACGGYASSWDTRQMFF. CDR3 nucleotide sequence: TGTGCCTGTGGGGGATACGCTAGCTCCTGGGACACCCGACAGATGTTTTTC.

This clone was counted a few times. This chain uses TRDV2 with TRDJ3, with 8 bases aligning to TRDD3. V trimming: 2 bases; J trimming: 0 bases; junction bases outside the gene matches: 14. The length of the CDR3 is 21 residues. CDR1 and CDR2 from the germline V gene are GEAIGNYY and EKD. The CDR3 coding sequence is TGTGCCTGTGACAAAGTACTGGGGGCCTCACCAAGCTCCTGGGACACCCGACAGATGTTTTTC. Translating it yields CACDKVLGASPSSWDTRQMFF.

This clone is categorized as medium-sized. J is TRDJ2 and V is TRDV2; 10 bases are shared with TRDD3. The germline V gene encodes CDR1 GEAIGNYY and CDR2 EKD. The ends lost 3 bases at V and 0 bases at J; junction bases unmatched: 9. The CDR3 runs to 18 residues. In DNA form, the CDR3 reads TGTGCCTGTGACGCCTTACTGGGGGATTTCTCTTTGACAGCACAACTCTTCTTT. Protein sequence: CACDALLGDFSLTAQLFF.

Comments on this clone: A much larger clone is a single base away; this may be a read error. The chain employs TRDV1 and TRDJ2; tentative D call: TRDD3 (5 bases). V dropped 2 bases and J dropped 6 bases, with 10 bases sitting between them. The CDR3 consists of 14 residues. CDR1 and CDR2 from the germline V gene are TSWWSYY and QGS. The CDR3 reads CALGEGGTSAQLFF. In nucleotides, the CDR3 is TGTGCTCTTGGGGAAGGGGGTACCTCAGCACAACTCTTCTTT.

On this clone itself: A much larger clone differs from this one at a single base, so this may be a read error. Additional DNA sequences in this sample encode the identical CDR3. The chain combines TRDV2 with TRDJ2, with TRDD3 matching over 9 bases. The J segment lost 0 bases and the V segment lost 3 bases, leaving 10 bases of the junction unmatched. The germline CDR1 and CDR2 sequences are GEAIGNYY and EKD. The CDR3 has 18 amino acids. The CDR3 sequence: CACDPLLGDTSLTAQLFF. The CDR3 DNA sequence: TGTGCCTGTGACCCCCTACTAGGGGATACGTCTTTGACAGCACAACTCTTCTTT.

This chain connects TRDV2 to TRDJ3; D is perhaps TRDD3 (5 bases). Germline assignment: CDR1 GEAIGNYY and CDR2 EKD. The CDR3 runs to 18 residues. The V end was cut by 3 bases, the J end by 2 bases, with 16 bases between. The CDR3 protein is CACDSLLVPPWDTRQMFF. In DNA form, the CDR3 reads TGTGCCTGTGACTCCTTACTGGTCCCTCCCTGGGACACCCGACAGATGTTTTTC.

The rearrangement links TRDV2 to TRDJ3; 11 bases are shared with TRDD3. CDR3 length: 19 amino acids. After removal of 3 bases from V and 0 bases from J, the junction contained 6 bases not matched to a gene. Germline lookup yields CDR1 GEAIGNYY and CDR2 EKD. The DNA of the CDR3 is TGTGCCTGTGACCCCCTGACTGGGGGATACTCCTGGGACACCCGACAGATGTTTTTC. Translating gives CACDPLTGGYSWDTRQMFF.

This clone has a handful of counts. The same CDR3 also results from other DNA sequences found in this sample. V gene TRDV2 combines with J gene TRDJ3, with 12 bases aligning to TRDD3. The CDR3 extends over 19 amino acids. J gave up 1 base and V 3 bases, and 6 bases lay outside the gene matches. Germline CDR1 GEAIGNYY, CDR2 EKD. CDR3 sequence (DNA): TGTGCCTGTGACGTACTGGGGGATACATCATCCTGGGACACCCGACAGATGTTTTTC. This gives the protein CACDVLGDTSSWDTRQMFF.

The chain employs TRDV2 and TRDJ2; 11 positions agree with TRDD3. The CDR3 has 18 residues. The ends lost 3 bases at V and 0 bases at J; junction bases unmatched: 8. CDR1 is GEAIGNYY and CDR2 is EKD in the germline V gene. CDR3 region: CACDVLGDKGALTAQLFF. The DNA for the CDR3 is TGTGCCTGTGACGTACTGGGGGATAAGGGGGCTTTGACAGCACAACTCTTCTTT.

The chain carries TRDV2 and TRDJ3; 7 bases are a match to TRDD3. Because TCRdb records no J gene, it was assigned here through a match of the DNA to germline. The CDR3 has 19 amino acids. V lost 0 bases, J lost 1 base, and 8 bases stayed unmatched. CDR1 is GEAIGNYY and CDR2 is EKD in the germline V gene. CDR3 sequence (DNA): TGTGCCTGTGACACCGGCGGGGGATTGGGGTCCTGGGACACCCGACAGATGTTTTTC. Translation gives CACDTGGGLGSWDTRQMFF.

This clone was counted a few times. An end of the junction does not agree with germline; a read error may underlie this. This rearrangement joins TRDV2 to TRDJ1, with a tentative D call TRDD3 (5 bases). Per the germline V gene, CDR1 is GEAIGNYY and CDR2 is EKD. The CDR3 is 15 amino acids. The CDR3 region has the DNA TGCGCCTGTGACACCGTGGGGCTCTACATCGATAAACTCATCTTT. Translated, it gives CACDTVGLYIDKLIF.

The chain employs TRDV2 and TRDJ3; the D gene is possibly TRDD2 (5 bases). The ends were cut back, 1 base at V and 0 bases at J, with 12 bases in the middle. The CDR3 contains 18 residues. The germline gives CDR1 GEAIGNYY, CDR2 EKD. This chain's CDR3 is CACDTGSSISWDTRQMFF. CDR3 bases: TGTGCCTGTGACACGGGTTCCTCCATCTCCTGGGACACCCGACAGATGTTTTTC.